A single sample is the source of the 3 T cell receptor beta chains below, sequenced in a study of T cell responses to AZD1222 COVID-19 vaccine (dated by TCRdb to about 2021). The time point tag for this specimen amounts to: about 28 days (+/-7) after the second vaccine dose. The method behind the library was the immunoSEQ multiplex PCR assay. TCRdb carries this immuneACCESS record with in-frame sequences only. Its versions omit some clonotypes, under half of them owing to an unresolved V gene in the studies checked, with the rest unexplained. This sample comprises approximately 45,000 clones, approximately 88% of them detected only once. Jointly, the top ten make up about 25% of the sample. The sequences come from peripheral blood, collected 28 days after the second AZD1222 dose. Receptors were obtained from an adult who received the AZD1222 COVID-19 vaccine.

CDR3 DNA sequence: TGTGCCAGCATTGGACAGGTTGAAGCTTTCTTT. The encoded protein is CASIGQVEAFF. The V gene is TRBV2, the J gene TRBJ1-1; 7 bases are a match to TRBD1. Germline V gene data show CDR1 as SNHLY and CDR2 as FYNNEI. V was clipped by 7 bases and J by 7 bases; unmatched bases: 3. The CDR3 has 11 residues.

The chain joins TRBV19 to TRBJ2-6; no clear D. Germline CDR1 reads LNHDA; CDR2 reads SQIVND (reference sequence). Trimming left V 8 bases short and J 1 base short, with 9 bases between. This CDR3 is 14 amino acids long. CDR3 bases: TGTGCCAGTGCGTTGGTATCTGGGGCCAACGTCCTGACTTTC. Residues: CASALVSGANVLTF.

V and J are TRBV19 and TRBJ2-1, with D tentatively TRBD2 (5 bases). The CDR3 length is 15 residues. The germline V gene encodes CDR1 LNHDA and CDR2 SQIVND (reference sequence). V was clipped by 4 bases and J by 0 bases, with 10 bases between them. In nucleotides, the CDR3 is TGTGCCAGTAGTACACTAGTCAGCTCCTACAATGAGCAGTTCTTC. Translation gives CASSTLVSSYNEQFF.